This T cell receptor (beta chain) is drawn from a study of T-cell memory formation after mild COVID-19. Study-wide points: For contracting clones, CD4+ ones sat mainly in CM and EM, CD8+ in EMRA.

V lost 2 bases to trimming and J lost 1 base, with 14 bases between them. The CDR3 is 16 residues long. Looked up from germline, CDR1 is MNHEY and CDR2 is SMNVEV (reference sequence). This clonotype appeared once. Its antigen remains unknown. In TCRdb, the 5' RACE reads were re-called with MiXCR into one record per CDR3 protein. The sample lists tens of thousands of distinct CDR3 sequences, 10% to 15% occurring once. This clonotype originated in a young man who had mild COVID-19 (a few samples of this study predate the infection). Cell type and time point are not known. The sequencing sample was made of PBMCs or a T cell subset sorted from them (not recorded which). This chain joins TRBV27 and TRBJ2-5; possibly TRBD2 for D (6 bases). The chain's CDR3 is CASSLGLRGIQETQYF. DNA of the CDR3: TGTGCCAGCAGTTTAGGGCTGCGGGGTATCCAAGAGACCCAGTACTTC.